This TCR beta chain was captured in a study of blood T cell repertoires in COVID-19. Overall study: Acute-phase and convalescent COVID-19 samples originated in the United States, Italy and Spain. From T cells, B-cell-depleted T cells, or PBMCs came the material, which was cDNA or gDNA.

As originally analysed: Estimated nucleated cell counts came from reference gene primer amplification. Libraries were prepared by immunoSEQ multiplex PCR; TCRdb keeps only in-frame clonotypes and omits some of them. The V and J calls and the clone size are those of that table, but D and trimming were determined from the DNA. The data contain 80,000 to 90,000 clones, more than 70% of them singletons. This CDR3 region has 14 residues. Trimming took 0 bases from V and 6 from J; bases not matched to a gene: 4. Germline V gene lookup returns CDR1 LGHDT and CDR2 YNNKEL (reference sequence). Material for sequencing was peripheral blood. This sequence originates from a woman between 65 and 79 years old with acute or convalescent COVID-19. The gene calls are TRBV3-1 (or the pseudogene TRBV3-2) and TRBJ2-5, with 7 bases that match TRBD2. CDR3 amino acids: CASSQEGGGKTQYF. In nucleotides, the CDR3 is TGTGCCAGCAGCCAAGAGGGCGGGGGTAAGACCCAGTACTTC.